This TCR beta chain was retrieved from a study of tumor and adjacent non-tumor tissue in lung cancer. Per germline, CDR1 MNHNS and CDR2 SASEGT. CDR3 length equals 14 residues. The germline V and J ends were trimmed by 2 bases and 5 bases, with 12 bases remaining between them. RNA was extracted from bulk tissue without any cell sorting. The study's findings and limits: Normal lung showed higher cumulative top 100 clone frequency than tumor.

Three rounds of nested PCR, following a modified ARM-PCR protocol, produced the TCRbeta library. Each CDR3 protein is one row after TCRdb ran MiXCR on the multiplex PCR reads. Among approximately 75,000 distinct CDR3 sequences listed, 60% to 80% were seen once. As regards this clonotype: Its antigen is undetermined.

The gene calls are TRBV6-1 and TRBJ2-5, with D perhaps TRBD2 (5 bases). The source material was lung tumor tissue. This clonotype was obtained from a woman between 50 and 59 years old with non-small cell lung cancer. The CDR3 here is CASSELGLAETQYF. The CDR3 region has the DNA TGTGCCAGCAGTGAACTGGGGTTAGCGGAGACCCAGTACTTC.